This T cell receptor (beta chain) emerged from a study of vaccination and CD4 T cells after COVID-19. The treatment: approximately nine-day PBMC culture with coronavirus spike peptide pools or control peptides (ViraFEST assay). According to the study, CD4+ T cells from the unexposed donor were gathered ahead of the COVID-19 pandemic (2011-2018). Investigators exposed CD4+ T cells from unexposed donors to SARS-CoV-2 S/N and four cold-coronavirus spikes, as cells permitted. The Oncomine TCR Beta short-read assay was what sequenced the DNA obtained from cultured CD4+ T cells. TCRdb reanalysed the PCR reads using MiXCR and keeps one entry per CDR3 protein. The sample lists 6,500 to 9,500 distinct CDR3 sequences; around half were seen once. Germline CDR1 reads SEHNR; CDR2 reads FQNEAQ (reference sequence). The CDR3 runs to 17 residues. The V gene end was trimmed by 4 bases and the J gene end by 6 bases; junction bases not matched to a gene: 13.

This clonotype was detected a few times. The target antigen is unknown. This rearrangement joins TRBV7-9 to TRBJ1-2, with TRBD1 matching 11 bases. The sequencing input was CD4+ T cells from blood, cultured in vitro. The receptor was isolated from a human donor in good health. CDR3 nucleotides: TGTGCCAGCAGCTCCTTTGGTCCCGGGACAGGGGGGGATGGCTACACCTTC. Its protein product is CASSSFGPGTGGDGYTF.